This T cell receptor (beta chain) appears in the sequencing data of a study of T cell responses to AZD1222 COVID-19 vaccine. Study-wide points: After the peak T cell response, and only then, were repertoires sampled. The study identified only five to seven AZD1222 recipients as seropositive at baseline.

A remark on this clone: Its antigen remains unidentified.

Only in-frame clones appear in the TCRdb table, and some are missing; sequencing was by immunoSEQ multiplex PCR. This table has around 140,000 clones, 80% to 90% appearing once. The CDR3 consists of 11 residues. V gave up 5 bases and J gave up 6 bases, with 5 bases separating them. CDR1 is SGHAT and CDR2 is FQNNGV in the germline V gene. J is TRBJ2-1 and V is TRBV11-2; D gene unclear. The sample in question was peripheral blood, obtained on day 0 of AZD1222 vaccination. The clonotype originates from an adult in good health. This chain's CDR3 is CASSRTNEQFF. CDR3 nucleotides: TGTGCCAGCAGCCGAACCAATGAGCAGTTCTTC.